This is a list of T cell receptor beta chains from one sample in a study of T-cell memory formation after mild COVID-19. TCRdb independently ran MiXCR on the 5' RACE reads; one entry per CDR3 protein. The sample yields about 560,000 distinct CDR3 sequences, about 20% seen once. The sample was PBMCs or a T cell subset sorted from them (not recorded which). The origin of the receptors is an adult woman who had mild COVID-19 (a few samples of this study predate the infection). Cell type and time point are not known. Each CDR3 is given with its conserved first and last residue. Each record gives: D gene, J gene, clone size, V gene, CDR3 DNA, CDR3 protein. A D gene is named only where the DNA matches it firmly. Part of the rows lack a size; the others show once, few, many or a class for expanded clones.

d_gene: TRBD1
j_gene: TRBJ2-7
abundance: .
v_gene: TRBV7-6
CDR3nt: TGTGCCAGCAGCTTAGTACGGGACAGGGTCTACGAGCAGTACTTC
CDR3aa: CASSLVRDRVYEQYF

d_gene: .
j_gene: TRBJ1-1
abundance: .
v_gene: TRBV3-1
CDR3nt: TGTGCCAGCAGCCAAGGTATTGACACTGAAGCTTTCTTT
CDR3aa: CASSQGIDTEAFF

d_gene: .
j_gene: TRBJ1-1
abundance: many
v_gene: TRBV7-9
CDR3nt: TGTGCCAGCAGCTTAAGCGGTGGAACCGGTGAAGCTTTCTTT
CDR3aa: CASSLSGGTGEAFF

d_gene: TRBD2
j_gene: TRBJ2-3
abundance: .
v_gene: TRBV7-2
CDR3nt: TGTGCCAGCAGCACGGCCACGGGAGGGGATACGCAGTATTTT
CDR3aa: CASSTATGGDTQYF

d_gene: .
j_gene: TRBJ2-1
abundance: few
v_gene: TRBV9
CDR3nt: TGTGCCAGCAGCGTAGATGGTTGGGGGAGCTGGGACAATGAGCAGTTCTTC
CDR3aa: CASSVDGWGSWDNEQFF

d_gene: TRBD2
j_gene: TRBJ2-7
abundance: .
v_gene: TRBV6-1
CDR3nt: TGTGCCAGCAGTGAGCCTTGGGGGGGGTTAGAGCAGTACTTC
CDR3aa: CASSEPWGGLEQYF

d_gene: .
j_gene: TRBJ2-3
abundance: few
v_gene: TRBV5-6
CDR3nt: TGTGCCAGCAGCGGGACGCGAAACACAGATACGCAGTATTTT
CDR3aa: CASSGTRNTDTQYF

d_gene: .
j_gene: TRBJ2-1
abundance: .
v_gene: TRBV9
CDR3nt: TGTGCCAGCAGCGTAGGAGGGGGGCCCTATAATGAGCAGTTCTTC
CDR3aa: CASSVGGGPYNEQFF

d_gene: TRBD1
j_gene: TRBJ1-1
abundance: few
v_gene: TRBV20-1
CDR3nt: TGCAGTGCTAGAGGCGGACAGGGGAGCACTGAAGCTTTCTTT
CDR3aa: CSARGGQGSTEAFF

d_gene: .
j_gene: TRBJ2-1
abundance: .
v_gene: TRBV12-5
CDR3nt: TGTGCTAGTGGTTTTAGCCTAGCGAGGAACAATGAGCAGTTCTTC
CDR3aa: CASGFSLARNNEQFF

d_gene: TRBD1
j_gene: TRBJ1-6
abundance: few
v_gene: TRBV20-1
CDR3nt: TGCAGTGCTAGACCCGGGACAGTTAATTCACCCCTCCACTTT
CDR3aa: CSARPGTVNSPLHF

d_gene: .
j_gene: TRBJ2-5
abundance: .
v_gene: TRBV5-1
CDR3nt: TGCGCCAGCAGCTTGGGCAACCTGATCCAAGAGACCCAGTACTTC
CDR3aa: CASSLGNLIQETQYF

d_gene: .
j_gene: TRBJ2-1
abundance: .
v_gene: TRBV4-2
CDR3nt: TGTGCCAGCAGCCAAGACCCCGGGACGGCCTCCTACAATGAGCAGTTCTTC
CDR3aa: CASSQDPGTASYNEQFF

d_gene: .
j_gene: TRBJ1-4
abundance: .
v_gene: TRBV18
CDR3nt: TGTGCCAGCTCACCGCTGGGGAAGGAAAAACTGTTTTTT
CDR3aa: CASSPLGKEKLFF

d_gene: TRBD2
j_gene: TRBJ2-2
abundance: few
v_gene: TRBV24-1
CDR3nt: TGTGCCACCAAAGGGAGCGGGACCTACACCGGGGAGCTGTTTTTT
CDR3aa: CATKGSGTYTGELFF

d_gene: .
j_gene: TRBJ2-2
abundance: many
v_gene: TRBV7-9
CDR3nt: TGTGCCAGCAGCAAATCCACCGGGGAGCTGTTTTTT
CDR3aa: CASSKSTGELFF